The clone carrying this TCR beta chain has a single count. This CDR3 comprises 15 residues. Germline V gene lookup returns CDR1 SEHNR and CDR2 FQNEAQ (reference sequence). V was cut by 2 bases and J by 2 bases, with 11 bases left in between. In the original workflow: From reference gene primer amplification, estimates of nucleated cell counts were derived. TCRdb's table, derived via immunoSEQ multiplex PCR, lists solely in-frame clones and lacks some. The V and J calls and clone size come from that table; D and trimming were worked out from the DNA. The sample contains 650,000 to 800,000 clones, just under 90% of which appear only once. This entry is derived from a study of blood T cell repertoires in COVID-19. On the study more broadly: Material from acute and convalescent COVID-19 was sourced from the United States, Italy and Spain. Sample material is recorded as cDNA or gDNA derived from T cells, B-cell-depleted T cells, or PBMCs.

This TCR was recovered from a woman aged 18-29 years with acute or convalescent COVID-19. The sequenced sample consisted of peripheral blood. The chain couples TRBV7-9 to TRBJ2-3, with D maybe TRBD1 (6 bases). This CDR3 is CASSLQDSHTDTQYF. Written as DNA, the CDR3 is TGTGCCAGCAGCTTACAGGACAGCCACACAGATACGCAGTATTTT.